This is a list of T cell receptor beta chains from one sample in a study of blood T cells in healthy people across ages. Via MiXCR, TCRdb re-called the 5' RACE reads, giving one row per CDR3 protein. Of roughly 1.7 million distinct CDR3 sequences in the sample, 34% were seen once. The sequenced material came from blood. These receptors originate from a woman aged 25 to 39 in good health. Each CDR3 is given with its conserved first and last residue. Each record gives: J gene, D gene, V gene, clone size, CDR3 protein, CDR3 DNA. The D gene is left open where the match is weak. Only some rows state a clone size, as once, few, many or a class for expanded clones.

J: TRBJ2-1
D: .
V: TRBV27
size: .
CDR3: CASSLGLPAGEQFF
DNA: TGTGCCAGCAGTTTAGGCCTCCCGGCGGGTGAGCAGTTCTTC

J: TRBJ2-3
D: TRBD2
V: TRBV6-2/TRBV6-3
size: few
CDR3: CASGTGLAGGPVRDTQYF
DNA: TGTGCCAGCGGGACAGGACTAGCGGGAGGGCCGGTCCGGGATACGCAGTATTTT

J: TRBJ1-1
D: TRBD1
V: TRBV7-9
size: .
CDR3: CASSWTGDPNTEAFF
DNA: TGTGCCAGCAGCTGGACAGGGGACCCGAACACTGAAGCTTTCTTT

J: TRBJ2-1
D: TRBD2
V: TRBV5-1
size: few
CDR3: CASSQGLAGEGNEQFF
DNA: TGCGCCAGCAGCCAAGGACTAGCGGGAGAGGGAAATGAGCAGTTCTTC

J: TRBJ2-7
D: .
V: TRBV11-1
size: many
CDR3: CASSFSQGTYEQYF
DNA: TGTGCCAGCAGCTTTAGCCAAGGAACCTACGAGCAGTACTTC

J: TRBJ2-3
D: TRBD2
V: TRBV11-2
size: .
CDR3: CASSPEISGRGDTQYF
DNA: TGTGCCAGCAGCCCCGAAATTAGCGGGCGGGGGGATACGCAGTATTTT

J: TRBJ2-1
D: TRBD2
V: TRBV9
size: few
CDR3: CASSSYSGGLNEHEQFF
DNA: TGTGCCAGCAGCTCTTACTCGGGGGGGCTCAATGAGCATGAGCAGTTCTTC

J: TRBJ2-3
D: TRBD2
V: TRBV7-2
size: .
CDR3: CASSHGLAGVYTDTQYF
DNA: TGTGCCAGCAGCCACGGACTAGCGGGGGTGTACACAGATACGCAGTATTTT

J: TRBJ2-1
D: .
V: TRBV28
size: few
CDR3: CASSFSDNEQFF
DNA: TGTGCCAGCAGTTTTTCCGACAATGAGCAGTTCTTC

J: TRBJ2-5
D: TRBD2
V: TRBV7-2
size: .
CDR3: CASSDPGTSGGGGETQYF
DNA: TGTGCCAGCAGCGATCCCGGGACTAGCGGGGGGGGCGGGGAGACCCAGTACTTC

J: TRBJ2-3
D: TRBD2
V: TRBV20-1
size: few
CDR3: CSARFSGRGDTQYF
DNA: TGCAGTGCTAGATTTAGCGGGAGGGGAGATACGCAGTATTTT

J: TRBJ1-6
D: .
V: TRBV6-6
size: .
CDR3: CASRPAEGNSPLHF
DNA: TGTGCCAGCAGGCCAGCGGAAGGGAATTCACCCCTCCACTTT

J: TRBJ2-7
D: TRBD2
V: TRBV7-9
size: .
CDR3: CANSNGLAGVAYEQYF
DNA: TGTGCCAACAGCAACGGACTAGCGGGAGTCGCCTACGAGCAGTACTTC

J: TRBJ1-5
D: .
V: TRBV20-1
size: .
CDR3: CSASLQGLSNQPQHF
DNA: TGCAGTGCTAGCCTACAGGGACTTAGCAATCAGCCCCAGCATTTT

J: TRBJ1-2
D: TRBD1
V: TRBV5-1
size: .
CDR3: CASSPDRGLGISGYTF
DNA: TGCGCCAGCAGCCCTGACAGGGGGCTGGGTATAAGTGGCTACACCTTC

J: TRBJ2-7
D: TRBD2
V: TRBV3-1
size: few
CDR3: CASSPTPSGSEQYF
DNA: TGTGCCAGCAGCCCTACGCCTAGCGGGTCCGAGCAGTACTTC

J: TRBJ2-3
D: .
V: TRBV30
size: once
CDR3: CARSVGGSTDTQYF
DNA: TGTGCCAGGAGTGTAGGGGGGAGCACAGATACGCAGTATTTT

J: TRBJ2-1
D: TRBD2
V: TRBV7-3
size: .
CDR3: CASSSRTSGDNNEQFF
DNA: TGTGCCAGCAGTTCCCGGACTAGCGGGGACAACAATGAGCAGTTCTTC

J: TRBJ2-7
D: TRBD2
V: TRBV7-9
size: few
CDR3: CASSLAGVQEQYF
DNA: TGTGCCAGCAGTCTAGCGGGAGTTCAGGAGCAGTACTTC

J: TRBJ1-1
D: .
V: TRBV20-1
size: few
CDR3: CSARDSSGNTEAFF
DNA: TGCAGTGCTAGAGATTCGTCAGGGAACACTGAAGCTTTCTTT

J: TRBJ1-2
D: .
V: TRBV6-5
size: .
CDR3: CASNGYTF
DNA: TGTGCCAGCAATGGCTACACCTTC

J: TRBJ2-1
D: TRBD2
V: TRBV7-6
size: .
CDR3: CASSLAPVQAGEDNEQFF
DNA: TGTGCCAGCAGCTTAGCTCCCGTTCAGGCGGGAGAGGACAATGAGCAGTTCTTC

J: TRBJ1-2
D: TRBD1
V: TRBV13
size: .
CDR3: CASSDEGQGAYYGYTF
DNA: TGTGCCAGCAGCGACGAAGGACAGGGGGCCTACTATGGCTACACCTTC

J: TRBJ1-4
D: .
V: TRBV2
size: .
CDR3: CASILSPGNENEKLFF
DNA: TGTGCCAGCATTTTAAGTCCGGGGAATGAAAATGAAAAACTGTTTTTT

J: TRBJ2-5
D: .
V: TRBV12-3/TRBV12-4
size: .
CDR3: CASSSNNGRETQYF
DNA: TGTGCCAGCAGTTCGAATAACGGACGAGAGACCCAGTACTTC

J: TRBJ1-1
D: .
V: TRBV13
size: .
CDR3: CASSRTRSDTEAFF
DNA: TGTGCCAGCAGCCGGACAAGGTCCGACACTGAAGCTTTCTTT

J: TRBJ2-7
D: .
V: TRBV7-9
size: few
CDR3: CASSYIGDEQYF
DNA: TGTGCCAGCAGCTACATCGGCGACGAGCAGTACTTC

J: TRBJ2-3
D: .
V: TRBV6-6
size: .
CDR3: CASSSRTASGDTQYF
DNA: TGTGCCAGCAGTTCCAGGACCGCCTCGGGGGATACGCAGTATTTT

J: TRBJ2-7
D: .
V: TRBV27
size: few
CDR3: CASSFQLLEGAAEQYF
DNA: TGTGCCAGCAGTTTCCAGCTTTTGGAGGGGGCGGCCGAGCAGTACTTC

J: TRBJ2-3
D: .
V: TRBV14
size: .
CDR3: CASSPFDRMPDTQYF
DNA: TGTGCCAGCAGCCCTTTCGACAGAATGCCAGATACGCAGTATTTT

J: TRBJ1-4
D: .
V: TRBV5-1
size: .
CDR3: CASSPYISATNEKLFF
DNA: TGCGCCAGCAGCCCTTATATTTCTGCAACTAATGAAAAACTGTTTTTT

J: TRBJ2-2
D: TRBD1
V: TRBV6-5
size: .
CDR3: CASSIDRGSVWELFF
DNA: TGTGCCAGCAGCATAGACAGGGGAAGTGTGTGGGAGCTGTTTTTT

J: TRBJ1-4
D: .
V: TRBV5-6
size: .
CDR3: CASSGINEKLFF
DNA: TGTGCCAGCAGCGGGATTAATGAAAAACTGTTTTTT

J: TRBJ2-6
D: .
V: TRBV13
size: .
CDR3: CASSLANGRLSSGANVLTF
DNA: TGTGCCAGCAGCTTAGCGAATGGCAGGCTGAGCTCTGGGGCCAACGTCCTGACTTTC

J: TRBJ2-1
D: .
V: TRBV20-1
size: few
CDR3: CSARDYQSSYNEQFF
DNA: TGCAGTGCTAGAGACTATCAGAGCTCCTACAATGAGCAGTTCTTC

J: TRBJ2-1
D: .
V: TRBV6-6
size: .
CDR3: CASSYLGGSYNEQFF
DNA: TGTGCCAGCAGTTACTTGGGGGGTTCCTACAATGAGCAGTTCTTC

J: TRBJ2-5
D: TRBD2
V: TRBV5-6
size: .
CDR3: CASSSIMAGGPSAETQYF
DNA: TGTGCCAGCAGCTCAATAATGGCGGGAGGGCCTAGTGCAGAGACCCAGTACTTC

J: TRBJ1-2
D: TRBD1
V: TRBV6-5
size: .
CDR3: CASSPLTQGVNGYTF
DNA: TGTGCCAGCAGTCCTTTAACCCAGGGGGTTAATGGCTACACCTTC

J: TRBJ1-1
D: TRBD1
V: TRBV29-1
size: few
CDR3: CSVEARTGNTEAFF
DNA: TGCAGCGTTGAAGCCCGGACAGGGAACACTGAAGCTTTCTTT

J: TRBJ2-3
D: TRBD1
V: TRBV20-1
size: few
CDR3: CSAEGIRTGVLYTQYF
DNA: TGCAGTGCTGAGGGGATCCGGACAGGGGTGTTGTATACGCAGTATTTT

J: TRBJ2-7
D: .
V: TRBV28
size: .
CDR3: CASNRQASAYEQYF
DNA: TGTGCCAGCAATCGCCAGGCGTCTGCCTACGAGCAGTACTTC

J: TRBJ2-7
D: TRBD2
V: TRBV30
size: few
CDR3: CARSSAGGSTSGTYEQYF
DNA: TGTGCCCGGAGTTCAGCTGGGGGTTCGACTAGCGGGACCTACGAGCAGTACTTC

J: TRBJ2-1
D: TRBD1
V: TRBV4-1
size: .
CDR3: CASSPDRGRVNEQFF
DNA: TGTGCCAGCAGCCCAGACAGGGGGCGGGTCAATGAGCAGTTCTTC

J: TRBJ1-2
D: TRBD1
V: TRBV27
size: .
CDR3: CASSCGQGASGYTF
DNA: TGTGCCAGCAGTTGTGGACAGGGGGCGTCGGGCTACACCTTC

J: TRBJ2-5
D: .
V: TRBV18
size: .
CDR3: CASSPNGQITGETQYF
DNA: TGTGCCAGCTCACCAAACGGACAGATTACTGGGGAGACCCAGTACTTC

J: TRBJ2-5
D: TRBD2
V: TRBV6-1
size: .
CDR3: CASTWTGGQETQYF
DNA: TGTGCCAGCACTTGGACGGGGGGCCAAGAGACCCAGTACTTC